Given below is one T cell receptor (beta chain) in context. Sequencing used immunoSEQ multiplex PCR; TCRdb keeps in-frame clones, though not all of them. The top ten hold 4.1% of the sample, which has more than 90,000 clones, around 80% seen once. The entry originates in a study of blood T cell repertoires in COVID-19. As for the study in general: Samples taken during acute and convalescent COVID-19 were collected in the United States, Italy and Spain. PBMCs, B-cell-depleted T cells, or T cells provided the cDNA or gDNA that made up the material.

This CDR3 region has 15 residues. The germline V gene has CDR1 KGHSH and CDR2 LQKENI. The V and J ends lost 1 base and 1 base respectively, with 10 bases between them. V usage is TRBV18 and J usage is TRBJ1-1; D might be TRBD1 (6 bases). This sequence was found in a man in his sixties with acute or convalescent COVID-19. Sequencing used peripheral blood. CDR3 DNA: TGTGCCAGCTCACCACGGGAGACAGGGAACACTGAAGCTTTCTTT. This translates into CASSPRETGNTEAFF.